Shown below are 7 T cell receptor beta chains from a single sample sequenced in a study of CD8 T cells in Susac syndrome. After extraction with the RNeasy kit, about 0.5 to 1 ug of the RNA was reverse transcribed using random hexamers. TCRdb called the immunoSEQ multiplex PCR reads again in MiXCR, with one record for every CDR3 protein. The sample shows tens of thousands of distinct CDR3 sequences, about 95% of them seen only once. Sequencing was carried out using CD8+ T cells from PBMCs. Receptors were obtained from a human donor with Susac syndrome.

The V call is TRBV6-5, the J call TRBJ1-2; D is possibly TRBD1 (6 bases). In germline, CDR1 is MNHEY, CDR2 SVGAGI. V dropped 6 bases and J dropped 14 bases, with 25 bases sitting between them. The CDR3 length is 14 residues. The CDR3 DNA sequence: TGTGCCAGCAGCAAGCCGGGACACCCTCCCCCGGCGACCTTC. Protein product: CASSKPGHPPPATF.

This chain links TRBV20-1 with TRBJ1-4, with a possible D match to TRBD1 (6 bases). Trimming left V 6 bases short and J 6 bases short, with 11 bases between. The CDR3 contains 12 residues. CDR1 is DFQATT and CDR2 is SNEGSKA in the germline V gene (reference sequence). This chain's CDR3 is CSARRGYEKLFF. DNA of the CDR3: TGCAGTGCACGCAGGGGTTATGAAAAACTGTTTTTT.

This chain links TRBV15 with TRBJ1-1; TRBD1 agrees at 7 bases. The CDR3 covers 18 residues. Germline CDR1 LNHNV, CDR2 YYDKDF (reference sequence). V gave up 0 bases and J gave up 6 bases; unmatched junction bases: 16. The CDR3 region is CATSREREWGQNEPEAFF. The CDR3 DNA reads as TGTGCCACCAGCAGAGAAAGAGAGTGGGGACAGAATGAGCCTGAAGCTTTCTTT. The full variable domain, completed using reference TRBV15 and TRBJ1-1, is DAMVIQNPRYQVTQFGKPVTLSCSQTLNHNVMYWYQQKSSQAPKLLFHYYDKDFNNEADTPDNFQSRRPNTSFCFLDIRSPGLGDTAMYLCATSREREWGQNEPEAFFGQGTRLTVV.

The rearrangement joins TRBV5-1 to TRBJ1-1; D is unresolved. Germline V gives CDR1 SGHRS, CDR2 YFSETQ. Trimming cost V 3 bases and J 1 base, with 10 bases left between them. The CDR3 extends over 14 amino acids. The chain's CDR3 is CASSSLTGNTEAFF. The CDR3 region has the DNA TGCGCCAGCAGCTCCTTGACGGGGAACACTGAAGCTTTCTTT.

V is TRBV11-2 and J is TRBJ1-6, with D possibly TRBD1 on 6 matching bases. This CDR3 has 13 residues. V was clipped by 4 bases and J by 5 bases, with 6 bases between them. Germline values: CDR1 SGHAT, CDR2 FQNNGV. The CDR3 loop reads CASSSGDNSPLHF. CDR3 DNA: TGTGCCAGCAGCTCAGGGGATAATTCACCCCTCCACTTT. Filled out from reference TRBV11-2 and TRBJ1-6, the complete variable domain reads EAGVAQSPRYKIIEKRQSVAFWCNPISGHATLYWYQQILGQGPKLLIQFQNNGVVDDSQLPKDRFSAERLKGVDSTLKIQPAKLEDSAVYLCASSSGDNSPLHFGNGTRLTVT.

The sample holds one count of this clonotype. The chain couples TRBV20-1 to TRBJ2-4; tentatively, D is TRBD2 (5 bases). Germline CDR1 DFQATT, CDR2 SNEGSKA (reference sequence). V shed 0 bases and J shed 1 base, with 10 bases lying between them. The CDR3 is 15 amino acids. In nucleotides, the CDR3 is TGCAGTGCTAGAGATCCGGGGATCGCCAAAAACATTCAGTACTTC. Its translation is CSARDPGIAKNIQYF.

The rearrangement uses TRBV4-3 and TRBJ2-5, with TRBD2 as a possible D gene (7 bases). The CDR3 extends over 15 amino acids. CDR1 and CDR2 from the germline V gene are LGHNA and YSLEER. Between the trimmed V and J ends, which lost 0 bases and 5 bases, there was a span of 13 bases. CDR3 protein: CASSQDRGAQETQYF. The CDR3 DNA sequence: TGCGCCAGCAGCCAAGATCGGGGGGCCCAGGAGACCCAGTACTTC.